The clone carrying this T cell receptor beta chain has ten or more counts. Its antigen is unidentified. Trimming cost V 6 bases and J 4 bases, with 10 bases left between them. The CDR3 is made up of 12 amino acids. CDR1 is DFQATT and CDR2 is SNEGSKA in the germline V gene (reference sequence). The data were taken from a study of Graves' ophthalmopathy and Graves' hyperthyroidism. Whole-study findings and limits: For predicting ophthalmopathy progression, the model had 60% to 71% sensitivity and roughly 72% specificity.

Amplification of the TCR beta CDR3 regions used RNA transcripts (as template). The first-round RT-PCR employed HTBI primers together with the Qiagen OneStep RT-PCR kit. A multiplex PCR was then performed as the second round. TCRdb recomputed calls from the multiplex PCR reads with MiXCR, one row per CDR3 protein. Here the sample spans around 1,000,000 distinct CDR3 sequences, about 40% being singletons. Sequenced: peripheral blood or thyroid tissue (not recorded which). This receptor was identified in an adult man with Graves' hyperthyroidism. The genes are TRBV20-1 and TRBJ1-5; maybe TRBD1 (6 bases). The CDR3 DNA reads TGCAGTGCCCGCGGACAGAATCAGCCCCAGCATTTT. It encodes CSARGQNQPQHF.